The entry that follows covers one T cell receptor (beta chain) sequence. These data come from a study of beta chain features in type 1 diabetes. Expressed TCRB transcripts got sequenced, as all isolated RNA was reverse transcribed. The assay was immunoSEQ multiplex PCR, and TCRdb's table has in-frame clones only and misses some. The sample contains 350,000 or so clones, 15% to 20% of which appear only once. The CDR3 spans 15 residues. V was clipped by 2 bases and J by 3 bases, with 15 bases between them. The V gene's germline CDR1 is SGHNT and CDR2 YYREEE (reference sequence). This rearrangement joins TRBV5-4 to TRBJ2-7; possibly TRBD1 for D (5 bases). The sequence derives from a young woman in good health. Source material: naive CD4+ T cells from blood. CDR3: CASSFGQGQYYEQYF. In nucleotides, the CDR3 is TGTGCCAGCAGCTTTGGGCAGGGCCAGTACTACGAGCAGTACTTC.